The next 32 T cell receptor beta chains were all read from a single sample in a study of control samples from healthy donors and cancer patients. Method: immunoSEQ multiplex PCR; TCRdb's copy keeps in-frame clones and lacks some. The data hold over 200,000 clones, with around 80% observed a single time. The sample consisted of PBMCs. These receptors came from a woman aged 55 to 70 with lung cancer.

The V call is TRBV20-1, the J call TRBJ1-2; D uncertain. The CDR3 consists of 12 residues. V lost 3 bases to trimming and J lost 2 bases, with 7 bases between them. Germline CDR1 reads DFQATT; CDR2 reads SNEGSKA (reference sequence). The CDR3 reads CSASIPNYGYTF. CDR3 bases: TGCAGTGCTAGTATCCCAAACTATGGCTACACCTTC.

The chain carries TRBV5-4 and TRBJ2-3; 11 bases match TRBD2. The CDR3 sequence is 16 residues long. Germline CDR1 and CDR2: SGHNT and YYREEE (reference sequence). The J segment lost 5 bases and the V segment lost 3 bases, leaving 8 bases of the junction unmatched. The CDR3 region has the DNA TGTGCCAGCAGCTCGCCACTAGCGGGAGTAAGAGATACGCAGTATTTT. Amino acid sequence: CASSSPLAGVRDTQYF.

The chain uses TRBV5-1 and TRBJ1-1, with TRBD1 matching over 8 bases. The J segment lost 2 bases and the V segment lost 4 bases, leaving 7 bases of the junction unmatched. The length of the CDR3 is 15 residues. Per germline, CDR1 SGHRS and CDR2 YFSETQ. The CDR3 DNA reads as TGCGCCAGCAGCCTCGGACAGGGCGCAAACACTGAAGCTTTCTTT. Its translation is CASSLGQGANTEAFF.

A note on this clone: Other DNA variants within this sample encode the same CDR3. The chain couples TRBV18 to TRBJ2-5; 10 bases map to TRBD1. This CDR3 spans 15 amino acids. After removal of 0 bases from V and 3 bases from J, the junction contained 1 base not matched to a gene. CDR1 and CDR2 (germline): KGHSH, LQKENI. CDR3 region: CASSPPGTGEETQYF. CDR3 DNA sequence: TGTGCCAGCTCACCACCAGGGACAGGGGAAGAGACCCAGTACTTC.

J is TRBJ1-2 and V is TRBV7-9; TRBD1 matches 8 bases. Germline CDR1 is SEHNR and CDR2 is FQNEAQ (reference sequence). J lost 8 bases, V lost 5 bases, and 7 bases had no gene match. The CDR3 runs to 13 residues. CDR3: CASSVGTGGGYTF. CDR3 nucleotide sequence: TGTGCCAGCAGCGTCGGGACAGGTGGCGGCTACACCTTC.

The chain combines TRBV7-3 with TRBJ2-7, with TRBD2 matching over 8 bases. The V and J ends lost 1 base and 4 bases, in that order; junction bases with no gene match: 3. The CDR3 sequence is 14 residues long. CDR1 SGHTA and CDR2 FQGTGA come from the germline V gene. CDR3 nucleotide sequence: TGTGCCAGCAGCTTAAGTAGCGGGGAGTACGAGCAGTACTTC. Encoded protein: CASSLSSGEYEQYF.

The chain joins TRBV7-2 to TRBJ1-3, with D uncertain. The ends were cut back, 0 bases at V and 0 bases at J, with 9 bases in the middle. The germline gives CDR1 SGHTA, CDR2 FQGNSA. The CDR3 contains 16 residues. DNA of the CDR3: TGTGCCAGCAGCTTAGCAAAGGCCAACTCTGGAAACACCATATATTTT. This translates into CASSLAKANSGNTIYF.

V is TRBV18 and J is TRBJ1-3, with 12 bases fitting TRBD1. Germline trimming cut 4 bases from V and 4 bases from J; bases unmatched to any gene: 14. The CDR3 loop spans 19 amino acids. Germline values: CDR1 KGHSH, CDR2 LQKENI. The CDR3 loop is CASSLTGDRGPSAGNTIYF. The CDR3 region has the DNA TGTGCCAGCTCACTGACCGGGGACAGGGGGCCCTCGGCGGGAAACACCATATATTTT. Combining the CDR3 with reference TRBV18 and TRBJ1-3 gives the whole variable domain NAGVMQNPRHLVRRRGQEARLRCSPMKGHSHVYWYRQLPEEGLKFMVYLQKENIIDESGMPKERFSAEFPKEGPSILRIQQVVRGDSAAYFCASSLTGDRGPSAGNTIYFGEGSWLTVV.

The CDR3 protein is CASSFRDRGTGELFF. In DNA, the CDR3 is TGTGCCAGCAGTTTCCGGGACAGGGGTACCGGGGAGCTGTTTTTT. V is TRBV2 and J is TRBJ2-2; 10 bases are shared with TRBD1. Trimming at V came to 5 bases and at J to 5 bases, leaving 5 bases not matched to a gene. Germline values: CDR1 SNHLY, CDR2 FYNNEI. This CDR3 spans 15 amino acids.

The chain has TRBV5-1 and TRBJ2-1; 9 bases fit TRBD2. Germline V CDR1 and CDR2: SGHRS, YFSETQ. This CDR3 contains 17 residues. V shed 4 bases, J shed 3 bases, and the junction held 11 bases outside the gene matches. CDR3 sequence reads: CASSQSVAGVIYNEQFF. The CDR3 DNA follows: TGCGCCAGCAGCCAATCCGTAGCGGGAGTGATCTACAATGAGCAGTTCTTC.

This clone was seen more than once but under ten times. The chain recombines TRBV5-1 with TRBJ1-3; 7 bases are shared with TRBD1. The V gene end was trimmed by 4 bases and the J gene end by 3 bases; junction bases not matched to a gene: 7. Germline CDR1 is SGHRS and CDR2 is YFSETQ. There are 15 residues in the CDR3. Written as DNA, the CDR3 is TGCGCCAGCAGCCCGACAGGGTTTTTTGGAAACACCATATATTTT. It yields the protein CASSPTGFFGNTIYF.

The J gene is TRBJ2-2, the V gene TRBV9; D is ambiguous. Germline CDR1 reads SGDLS; CDR2 reads YYNGEE. The CDR3 totals 14 residues. V lost 0 bases and J lost 3, with 6 bases in between. The CDR3 nucleotides are TGTGCCAGCAGCGTAGGGCCTCACACCGGGGAGCTGTTTTTT. This sequence encodes CASSVGPHTGELFF. The complete variable domain, with remaining parts taken from reference TRBV9 and TRBJ2-2, reads DSGVTQTPKHLITATGQRVTLRCSPRSGDLSVYWYQQSLDQGLQFLIQYYNGEERAKGNILERFSAQQFPDLHSELNLSSLELGDSALYFCASSVGPHTGELFFGEGSRLTVL.

The chain uses TRBV5-8 and TRBJ1-3; maybe TRBD1 (5 bases). Looked up from germline, CDR1 is SGHTS and CDR2 is YDEGEE. Trimming left V 1 base short and J 4 bases short, with 6 bases between. CDR3 length: 13 residues. The CDR3 DNA follows: TGTGCCAGCAGCTTGCAGGGCGGAAACACCATATATTTT. Its protein product is CASSLQGGNTIYF.

CDR3 DNA: TGCGCCAGCAGCAAGAGACAGGTCGGGGGCACTGAAGCTTTCTTT. Translation gives CASSKRQVGGTEAFF. The chain uses TRBV5-1 and TRBJ1-1; tentative D call: TRBD1 (6 bases). Germline V CDR1 and CDR2: SGHRS, YFSETQ. This CDR3 contains 15 residues. The germline V and J ends were trimmed by 4 bases and 4 bases, with 17 bases remaining between them.

In its sample, this clone was seen many times. The J gene is TRBJ1-5, the V gene TRBV3-1 (or the pseudogene TRBV3-2); the D is unclear. Germline V gene data show CDR1 as LGHDT and CDR2 as YNNKEL (reference sequence). V lost 10 bases to trimming and J lost 4 bases, with 11 bases between them. This CDR3 comprises 12 residues. Here the CDR3 reads CATLGPNQPQHF. CDR3 nucleotides: TGTGCCACCTTGGGTCCTAATCAGCCCCAGCATTTT.

This clone was detected a few times. The gene calls are TRBV5-1 and TRBJ1-1, with D maybe TRBD1 (5 bases). Per germline, CDR1 SGHRS and CDR2 YFSETQ. The CDR3 runs 14 residues. Trimming stripped 0 bases from V and 5 bases from J, with 11 bases between. The CDR3 protein is CASSLVREGTEAFF. The CDR3 coding sequence is TGCGCCAGCAGCTTGGTCAGGGAAGGAACTGAAGCTTTCTTT. The full variable domain, its missing parts supplied by reference TRBV5-1 and TRBJ1-1, is KAGVTQTPRYLIKTRGQQVTLSCSPISGHRSVSWYQQTPGQGLQFLFEYFSETQRNKGNFPGRFSGRQFSNSRSEMNVSTLELGDSALYLCASSLVREGTEAFFGQGTRLTVV.

This chain connects TRBV19 to TRBJ2-7; no firm D call. Germline V gene lookup returns CDR1 LNHDA and CDR2 SQIVND (reference sequence). V dropped 3 bases and J dropped 2 bases, with 11 bases sitting between them. The CDR3 runs to 14 residues. The CDR3 DNA reads as TGTGCCAGTAGTATCTCCGGATCAGCCTACGAGCAGTACTTC. It translates to CASSISGSAYEQYF.

The chain carries TRBV2 and TRBJ1-2; D not certain. This CDR3 spans 12 amino acids. Germline assignment: CDR1 SNHLY and CDR2 FYNNEI. Between the trimmed V and J ends, which lost 4 bases and 6 bases, there was a span of 9 bases. CDR3 protein: CASSVATNGYTF. The CDR3 region has the DNA TGTGCCAGCAGTGTTGCCACCAATGGCTACACCTTC. Full variable domain (outside the CDR3, taken from reference TRBV2 and TRBJ1-2): EPEVTQTPSHQVTQMGQEVILRCVPISNHLYFYWYRQILGQKVEFLVSFYNNEISEKSEIFDDQFSVERPDGSNFTLKIRSTKLEDSAMYFCASSVATNGYTFGSGTRLTVV.

V gene TRBV4-1 combines with J gene TRBJ2-7; 9 nucleotides align to TRBD1. Germline V gene data show CDR1 as MGHRA and CDR2 as YSYEKL. The CDR3 is made up of 15 amino acids. V gave up 4 bases and J gave up 4 bases; unmatched junction bases: 8. The CDR3 DNA reads as TGCGCCAGCAGCCCTTCCTGGACAGGGGAGTACGAGCAGTACTTC. Protein: CASSPSWTGEYEQYF.

The chain carries TRBV3-1 (or the pseudogene TRBV3-2) and TRBJ1-2, with D unclear. Germline-derived CDR1 and CDR2 are LGHDT and YNNKEL (reference sequence). V shed 4 bases and J shed 0 bases, with 6 bases lying between them. The CDR3 spans 13 residues. Written as DNA, the CDR3 is TGTGCCAGCAGCCCCGGGGCTAACTATGGCTACACCTTC. It specifies CASSPGANYGYTF.

The chain is built from TRBV28 and TRBJ1-5; a possible D gene is TRBD1 (5 bases). This CDR3 contains 14 residues. The V end was cut by 6 bases, the J end by 4 bases, with 13 bases between. Germline CDR1 and CDR2: MDHEN and SYDVKM. The CDR3 is CASSLGLSNQPQHF. CDR3 in DNA: TGTGCCAGCAGCCTGGGACTGAGTAATCAGCCCCAGCATTTT.

DNA for the CDR3: TGCGCCAGCAGTCGACAGGGGTTGCCTGGAAACACCATATATTTT. Translation: CASSRQGLPGNTIYF. J is TRBJ1-3 and V is TRBV10-2, with 8 nucleotides matching TRBD1. Germline trimming cut 5 bases from V and 2 bases from J; bases unmatched to any gene: 5. Germline-derived CDR1 and CDR2 are WSHSY and SAAADI. The CDR3 consists of 15 residues.

The sample holds a few counts of this clone. The V call is TRBV18, the J call TRBJ2-7, with TRBD2 matching 9 bases. Losses at the gene ends were 3 bases for V and 4 bases for J; bases not matched to a gene: 7. The CDR3 is 15 amino acids. The germline V gene encodes CDR1 KGHSH and CDR2 LQKENI. CDR3 nucleotides: TGTGCCAGCTCACCCGTAGCGGGAGAGGGTTACGAGCAGTACTTC. This codes for CASSPVAGEGYEQYF.

This chain joins TRBV3-1 (or the pseudogene TRBV3-2) and TRBJ1-2; a weak D match, TRBD1 (6 bases). CDR3 length: 16 residues. In germline, CDR1 is LGHDT, CDR2 YNNKEL (reference sequence). Trimming removed 1 base from V and 9 bases from J, with 21 bases in between. CDR3 residues: CASSQAGVGASMSYTF. The DNA for the CDR3 is TGTGCCAGCAGCCAAGCAGGGGTCGGGGCCTCGATGAGCTACACCTTC.

This clone has just a few counts. The chain recombines TRBV9 with TRBJ1-6; D gene ambiguous. The V end lost 0 bases, the J end lost 11 bases, and 12 bases lay between the germline ends. CDR1 is SGDLS, CDR2 YYNGEE, per germline. This CDR3 is built from 14 residues. The CDR3 nucleotides read TGTGCCAGCAGCGTAGTTCCGACCGATACACCCCTCCACTTT. Translated: CASSVVPTDTPLHF.

V and J are TRBV2 and TRBJ2-7; D is perhaps TRBD1 (5 bases). Trimming shortened V by 5 bases and J by 1 base, and 9 bases separated the two germline ends. Germline V gene data show CDR1 as SNHLY and CDR2 as FYNNEI. The CDR3 runs 13 residues. For the CDR3, the DNA is TGTGCCAGCAGTACCGACAGTTCCTACGAGCAGTACTTC. Translated: CASSTDSSYEQYF.

This chain uses TRBV3-1 (or the pseudogene TRBV3-2) with TRBJ2-3; 12 bases align to TRBD2. The CDR3 totals 17 residues. Germline CDR1 reads LGHDT; CDR2 reads YNNKEL (reference sequence). After removal of 1 base from V and 6 bases from J, the junction contained 8 bases not matched to a gene. CDR3 region: CASSQGALAGGSDTQYF. For the CDR3, the DNA is TGTGCCAGCAGCCAAGGAGCGCTAGCGGGAGGGTCGGATACGCAGTATTTT.

This clone was seen a single time. The chain recombines TRBV20-1 with TRBJ2-5; D ambiguous. The CDR3 runs 11 residues. The V gene's germline CDR1 is DFQATT and CDR2 SNEGSKA (reference sequence). Trimming cost V 7 bases and J 4 bases, with 10 bases left between them. The CDR3 DNA follows: TGCAGTGTTAAAGCCGGAGAGACCCAGTACTTC. Translating gives CSVKAGETQYF.

The rearrangement links TRBV12-3 or TRBV12-4 to TRBJ1-1; D not certain. V lost 3 bases and J 5 bases, leaving 7 bases between the germline ends. The CDR3 has 12 residues. CDR3 sequence reads: CASSFMRTEAFF. The CDR3 region has the DNA TGTGCCAGCAGTTTCATGAGGACTGAAGCTTTCTTT.

This rearrangement joins TRBV3-1 (or the pseudogene TRBV3-2) to TRBJ2-2; D gene uncertain. The CDR3 consists of 15 residues. In germline, CDR1 is LGHDT, CDR2 YNNKEL (reference sequence). Trimming stripped 4 bases from V and 6 bases from J, with 15 bases between. The CDR3 region has the DNA TGTGCCAGCAGCCGGCCATCTTTGATTTCCGGGGAGCTGTTTTTT. Protein: CASSRPSLISGELFF.

The chain has TRBV5-1 and TRBJ2-3; 11 bases line up with TRBD2. Per the germline V gene, CDR1 is SGHRS and CDR2 is YFSETQ. The CDR3 consists of 16 residues. Trimming took 4 bases from V and 5 from J; bases not matched to a gene: 9. The CDR3 sequence is CASSPFSGGAGDTQYF. CDR3 coding DNA: TGCGCCAGCAGCCCCTTTAGCGGGGGGGCCGGAGATACGCAGTATTTT. The complete variable domain, with remaining parts taken from reference TRBV5-1 and TRBJ2-3, reads KAGVTQTPRYLIKTRGQQVTLSCSPISGHRSVSWYQQTPGQGLQFLFEYFSETQRNKGNFPGRFSGRQFSNSRSEMNVSTLELGDSALYLCASSPFSGGAGDTQYFGPGTRLTVL.

The rearrangement uses TRBV7-9 and TRBJ1-1; possible D gene TRBD1, 5 bases. Germline lookup yields CDR1 SEHNR and CDR2 FQNEAQ (reference sequence). The CDR3 covers 11 residues. Trimming cost V 8 bases and J 3 bases, with 7 bases left between them. CDR3 sequence reads: CASRGYTEAFF. CDR3 in DNA: TGTGCCAGCCGGGGCTACACTGAAGCTTTCTTT. Variable domain in full (rest from reference TRBV7-9 and TRBJ1-1): DTGVSQNPRHKITKRGQNVTFRCDPISEHNRLYWYRQTLGQGPEFLTYFQNEAQLEKSRLLSDRFSAERPKGSFSTLEIQRTEQGDSAMYLCASRGYTEAFFGQGTRLTVV.